The source of this T cell receptor beta chain is a study of OX40 agonist ivuxolimab in advanced cancers. Study-wide points: With doses of 0.1-3.0 mg/kg, partial responders showed among the lowest clonal expansion. Some nonresponders additionally presented with little normalized T-cell clonal expansion.

Germline CDR1 is KGHSH and CDR2 is LQKENI. Trimming took 3 bases from V and 5 from J; bases not matched to a gene: 9. There are 16 residues in the CDR3. Sequenced by immunoSEQ multiplex PCR; TCRdb stores in-frame clones only, minus some. There are about 120,000 clones in the sample; approximately 90% occur only once, and 0.55% lies in the top ten. As concerns this clone: Antigen specificity is unknown.

The chain carries TRBV18 and TRBJ1-5, with 8 bases identical to TRBD1. This receptor was taken from an adult with an advanced solid tumor such as melanoma, head and neck, liver or kidney cancer. The sample here was CD4+ or CD8+ T cells sorted from blood, taken in a trial of the OX40 agonist ivuxolimab. The DNA for the CDR3 is TGTGCCAGCTCACCGCAGGGCAGGGGGCCGGATCAGCCCCAGCATTTT. Protein product: CASSPQGRGPDQPQHF.